This T cell receptor beta chain was captured by sequencing in a study of T-cell memory formation after mild COVID-19. At the level of the study: Clusters of TCRs were largely donor specific.

General observations from the study: That cross-reactive memory joined was suggested by some responding clones appearing in pre-infection memory. From day 15 to 85, contracting clones were balanced between CD4 and CD8, whereas later expanders leaned toward CD4+.

TCRdb processed the 5' RACE reads anew with MiXCR; each CDR3 protein has one entry. The repertoire consists of some 210,000 distinct CDR3 sequences, with about 10% occurring once and the leading ten covering around 3.3%. On this clonotype: Its antigen is currently unknown.

This sequence originates from a young man who had mild COVID-19 (a few samples of this study predate the infection). Cell type and time point are not known. Sequences were obtained from PBMCs or a T cell subset sorted from them (not recorded which).

The DNA of the CDR3 is TGCGCCAGCAGCACCCCGAAGGATACGCAGTATTTT. Encoded protein: CASSTPKDTQYF. This chain links TRBV5-1 with TRBJ2-3, with D unresolved. Germline V gene sequence: CDR1 SGHRS, CDR2 YFSETQ. The V and J ends lost 4 bases and 6 bases respectively, with 9 bases between them. There are 12 residues in the CDR3.